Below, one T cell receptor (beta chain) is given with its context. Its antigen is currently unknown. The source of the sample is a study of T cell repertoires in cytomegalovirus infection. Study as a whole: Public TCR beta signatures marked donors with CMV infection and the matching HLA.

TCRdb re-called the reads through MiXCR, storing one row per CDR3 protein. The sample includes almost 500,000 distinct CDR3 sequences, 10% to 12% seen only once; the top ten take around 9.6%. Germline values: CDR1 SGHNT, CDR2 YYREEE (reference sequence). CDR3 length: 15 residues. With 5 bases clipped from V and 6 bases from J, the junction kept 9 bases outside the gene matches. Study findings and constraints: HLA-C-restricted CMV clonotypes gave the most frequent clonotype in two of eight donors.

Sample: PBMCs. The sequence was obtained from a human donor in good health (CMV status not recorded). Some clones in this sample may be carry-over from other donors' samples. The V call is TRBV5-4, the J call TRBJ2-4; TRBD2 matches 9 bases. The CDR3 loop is CASSPKAGLANIQYF. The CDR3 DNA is TGTGCCAGCAGTCCCAAAGCGGGACTAGCAAACATTCAGTACTTC. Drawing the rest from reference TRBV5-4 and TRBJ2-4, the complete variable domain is ETGVTQSPTHLIKTRGQQVTLRCSSQSGHNTVSWYQQALGQGPQFIFQYYREEENGRGNFPPRFSGLQFPNYSSELNVNALELDDSALYLCASSPKAGLANIQYFGAGTRLSVL.